The rows below give T cell receptor beta chains drawn from one sample of a study of OX40 agonist ivuxolimab in advanced cancers. Produced via immunoSEQ multiplex PCR; TCRdb's table is partial and in-frame only. There are tens of thousands of clones in the sample; approximately 85% occur only once, and 17% lies in the top ten. Material: CD4+ or CD8+ T cells sorted from blood, obtained in a trial of the OX40 agonist ivuxolimab. Receptors were obtained from an adult with an advanced solid tumor such as melanoma, head and neck, liver or kidney cancer. CDR3s include the opening cysteine and the closing phenylalanine or tryptophan. The D gene is left open where the match is weak.

j_call d_call v_call cdr3_nt cdr3_aa
TRBJ2-2 NA TRBV6-1 TGTGCCAGCAGTGAATACTCGAACACCGGGGAGCTGTTTTTT CASSEYSNTGELFF
TRBJ2-7 NA TRBV2 TGTGCCAGCAGGTACCACAGCGAGCAGTACTTC CASRYHSEQYF
TRBJ2-6 NA TRBV10-3 TGTGCCATCAATAGCGGAGACTCTGGGGCCAACGTCCTGACTTTC CAINSGDSGANVLTF
TRBJ1-2 NA TRBV27 TGTGCCAGCAGTCCATACGGGCCTAACTATGGCTACACCTTC CASSPYGPNYGYTF
TRBJ1-5 TRBD1 TRBV19 TGTGCCAGTAGTATTGGATTCACAGGGACAGATAGCAATCAGCCCCAGCATTTT CASSIGFTGTDSNQPQHF
TRBJ2-1 TRBD2 TRBV18 TGTGCCAGCTCACCGATTGGGACTAGCGGGAGTTTACATGAGCAGTTCTTC CASSPIGTSGSLHEQFF
TRBJ2-1 TRBD2 TRBV28 TGTGCCAGCAGGACCCGTAGCGGGAGACGGTACAATGAGCAGTTCTTC CASRTRSGRRYNEQFF
TRBJ2-7 NA TRBV6-1 TGTGCCAGCAGTGTCACAGGGGGCACTAGCGGGAATTCCTACGAGCAGTACTTC CASSVTGGTSGNSYEQYF
TRBJ2-1 TRBD1 TRBV5-1 TGCGCCAGCAGCTTGGACAAATTGGGACAGGGACTCTACAATGAGCAGTTCTTC CASSLDKLGQGLYNEQFF
TRBJ2-7 NA TRBV2 TGTGCCAGCAGTGATAACGGGCGGTCGGCTTACGAGCAGTACTTC CASSDNGRSAYEQYF